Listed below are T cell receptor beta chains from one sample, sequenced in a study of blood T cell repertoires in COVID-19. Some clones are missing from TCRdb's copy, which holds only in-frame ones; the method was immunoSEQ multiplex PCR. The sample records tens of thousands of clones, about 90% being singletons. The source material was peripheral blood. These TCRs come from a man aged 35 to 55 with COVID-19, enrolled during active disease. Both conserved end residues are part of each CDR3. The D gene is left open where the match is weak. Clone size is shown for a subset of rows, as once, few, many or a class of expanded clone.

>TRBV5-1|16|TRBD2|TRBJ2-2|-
CASSPSLVLAGGELFF
TGCGCCAGCAGCCCTAGCCTGGTCTTAGCGGGCGGGGAGCTGTTTTTT
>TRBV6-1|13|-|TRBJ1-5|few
CASSDRVNQPQHF
TGTGCCAGCAGTGACAGGGTGAATCAGCCCCAGCATTTT
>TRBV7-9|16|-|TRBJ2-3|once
CASSARGRKSGDTQYF
TGTGCCAGCAGCGCGCGGGGCCGGAAGTCGGGCGATACGCAGTATTTT
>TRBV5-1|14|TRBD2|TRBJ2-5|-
CASSSGGAGETQYF
TGCGCCAGCAGCTCCGGGGGGGCCGGCGAGACCCAGTACTTC
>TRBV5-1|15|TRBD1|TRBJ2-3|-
CASSSGTGGEGTQYF
TGCGCCAGCAGCAGCGGGACAGGGGGCGAAGGTACGCAGTATTTT
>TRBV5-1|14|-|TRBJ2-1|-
CASKVRGSYNEQFF
TGCGCCAGCAAGGTTCGGGGCTCCTACAATGAGCAGTTCTTC
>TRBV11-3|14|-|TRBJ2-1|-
CASSLDSPLAEQFF
TGTGCCAGCAGCTTAGATTCCCCACTCGCTGAGCAGTTCTTC
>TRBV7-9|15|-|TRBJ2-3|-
CASSPPWQNTDTQYF
TGTGCCAGCAGTCCCCCGTGGCAGAACACAGATACGCAGTATTTT
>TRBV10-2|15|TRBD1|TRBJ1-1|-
CASSEQGAVNTEAFF
TGCGCCAGCAGTGAACAGGGGGCTGTGAACACTGAAGCTTTCTTT
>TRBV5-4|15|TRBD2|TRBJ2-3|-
CASSFSGGVADTQYF
TGTGCCAGCAGCTTTAGCGGGGGGGTCGCAGATACGCAGTATTTT
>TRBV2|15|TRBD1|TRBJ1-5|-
CASSWDSRGVQPQHF
TGTGCCAGCAGTTGGGACAGCCGTGGGGTTCAGCCCCAGCATTTT